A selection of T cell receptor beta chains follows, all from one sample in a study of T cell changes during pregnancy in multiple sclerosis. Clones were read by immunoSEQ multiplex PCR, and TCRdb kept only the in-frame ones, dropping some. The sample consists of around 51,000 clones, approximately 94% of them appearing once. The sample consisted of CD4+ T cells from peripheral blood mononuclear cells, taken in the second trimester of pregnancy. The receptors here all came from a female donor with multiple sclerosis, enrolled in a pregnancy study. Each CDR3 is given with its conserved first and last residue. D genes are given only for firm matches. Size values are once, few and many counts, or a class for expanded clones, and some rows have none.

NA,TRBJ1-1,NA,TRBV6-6,TGTGCCAGCAGGGAGGGTGACACTGAAGCTTTCTTT,CASREGDTEAFF
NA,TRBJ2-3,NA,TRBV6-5,TGTGCCAGCAGCATGGGGCGTGGAGATACGCAGTATTTT,CASSMGRGDTQYF
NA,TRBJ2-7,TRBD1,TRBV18,TGTGCCAGCTCACCCGGGGGCAGGGGGCTGGGGGAGCAGTACTTC,CASSPGGRGLGEQYF
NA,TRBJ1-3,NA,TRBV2,TGTGCCAGCAGTGAGACAGCCTCTGGAAACACCATATATTTT,CASSETASGNTIYF
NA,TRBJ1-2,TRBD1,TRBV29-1,TGCAGCGTTGAGGGGACAGGGCTTAACTATGGCTACACCTTC,CSVEGTGLNYGYTF
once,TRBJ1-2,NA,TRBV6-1,TGTGCCAGCAGTGAGGCGCAGGGTGACTATGGCTACACCTTC,CASSEAQGDYGYTF
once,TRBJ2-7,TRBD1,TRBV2,TGTGCCAGCAGTCCTAGACAGGGTATTAGCTACGAGCAGTACTTC,CASSPRQGISYEQYF
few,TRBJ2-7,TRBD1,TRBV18,TGTGCCAGCTCACCACCCGGACAGGGTTACGAGCAGTACTTC,CASSPPGQGYEQYF
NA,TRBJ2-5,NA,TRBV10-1,TGCGCCAGCAGTGTGGGTGGCTGGGAGATCGCGACCCAGTACTTC,CASSVGGWEIATQYF
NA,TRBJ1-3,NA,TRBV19,TGTGCCAGTAGTAGACAGCGATCTGGAAACACCATATATTTT,CASSRQRSGNTIYF
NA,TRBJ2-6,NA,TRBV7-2,TGTGCCAGCAGCTTAGACTTGAGGCCCTCTGGGGCCAACGTCCTGACTTTC,CASSLDLRPSGANVLTF
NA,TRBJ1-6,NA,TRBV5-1,TGCGCCAGCAGCCGCTTCCTCGCGGAGAATAATTCACCCCTCCACTTT,CASSRFLAENNSPLHF